A single T cell receptor (beta chain) is shown here with its context. Its antigen is undetermined. Brentuximab vedotin exposure varied, and every patient relapsed after autologous stem cell transplantation. Per germline, CDR1 SGHNT and CDR2 YYREEE (reference sequence). J gave up 7 bases and V 0 bases, and 10 bases lay outside the gene matches. CDR3 size: 17 residues. The data were taken from a study of PD-1 blockade in classical Hodgkin lymphoma. Study-wide points: Lower baseline TCR diversity marked trial partial responders and progressors. Lower baseline TCR diversity was reported for newly diagnosed patients than for healthy donors. Patients with an early start, nivolumab under 1 year after ASCT, were excluded.

Profiling relied on immunoSEQ multiplex PCR, and the TCRdb table lists in-frame clones only, not all of them. The repertoire holds 95,000 to 100,000 clones, with 75% to 90% as singletons. The receptor was isolated from a human donor with classical Hodgkin lymphoma. The sequencing used peripheral blood mononuclear cells (PBMCs), collected before the second cycle of nivolumab. V is TRBV5-4 and J is TRBJ2-5, with 12 nucleotides matching TRBD2. DNA of the CDR3: TGTGCCAGCAGCTTGGCCGAGGGACTAGCGGGCAACGGGACCCAGTACTTC. It yields the protein CASSLAEGLAGNGTQYF.